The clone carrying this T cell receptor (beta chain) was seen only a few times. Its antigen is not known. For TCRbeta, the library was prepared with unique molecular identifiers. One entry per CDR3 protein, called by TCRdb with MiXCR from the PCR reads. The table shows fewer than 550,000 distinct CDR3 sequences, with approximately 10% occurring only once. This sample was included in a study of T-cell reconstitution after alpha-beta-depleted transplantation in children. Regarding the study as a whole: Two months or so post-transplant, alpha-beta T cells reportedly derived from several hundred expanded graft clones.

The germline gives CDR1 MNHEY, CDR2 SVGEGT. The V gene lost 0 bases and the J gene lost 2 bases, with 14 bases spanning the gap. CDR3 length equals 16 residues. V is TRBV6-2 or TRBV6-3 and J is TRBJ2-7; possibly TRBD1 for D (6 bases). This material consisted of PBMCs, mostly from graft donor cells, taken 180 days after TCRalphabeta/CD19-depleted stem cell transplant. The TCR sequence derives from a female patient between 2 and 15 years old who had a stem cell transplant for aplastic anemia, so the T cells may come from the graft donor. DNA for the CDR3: TGTGCCAGCAGTTACTCGATTCAGGGGCCCACCTACGAGCAGTACTTC. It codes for CASSYSIQGPTYEQYF.